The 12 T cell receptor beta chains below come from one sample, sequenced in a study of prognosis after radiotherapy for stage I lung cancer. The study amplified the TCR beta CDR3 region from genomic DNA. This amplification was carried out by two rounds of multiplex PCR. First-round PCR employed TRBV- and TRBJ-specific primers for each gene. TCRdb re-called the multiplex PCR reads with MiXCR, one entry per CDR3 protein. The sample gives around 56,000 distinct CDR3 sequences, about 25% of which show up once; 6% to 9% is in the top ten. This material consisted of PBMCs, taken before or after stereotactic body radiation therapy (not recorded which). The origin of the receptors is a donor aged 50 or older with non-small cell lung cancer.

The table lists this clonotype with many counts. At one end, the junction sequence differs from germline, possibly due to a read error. The CDR3 region has the DNA TGTGCCAGCGGTTACTCCCAGGGAGAGAACACAGATACGCAGTATTTT. Translated: CASGYSQGENTDTQYF. This chain connects TRBV6-2 or TRBV6-3 to TRBJ2-3; D is possibly TRBD1 or TRBD2 (5 bases each). CDR3 length equals 16 residues. Germline V lookup: CDR1 MNHEY, CDR2 SVGEGT.

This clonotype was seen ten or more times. The CDR3 DNA follows: TGTGCCAGCAGCTTAGGACAGTCTCGCGGCTACACCTTC. It is translated as CASSLGQSRGYTF. This chain connects TRBV11-2 to TRBJ1-2, with TRBD1 as a possible D gene (5 bases). The CDR3 is 13 residues long. The germline gives CDR1 SGHAT, CDR2 FQNNGV. V shed 1 base and J shed 8 bases, with 11 bases lying between them.

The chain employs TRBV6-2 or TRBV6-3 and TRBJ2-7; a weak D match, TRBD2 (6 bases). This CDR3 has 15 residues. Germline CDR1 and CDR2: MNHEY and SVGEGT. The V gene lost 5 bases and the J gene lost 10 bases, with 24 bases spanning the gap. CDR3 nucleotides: TGTGCCAGCAGTGAAGACCCAGGGAGGACCTACAATCAGTACTTC. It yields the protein CASSEDPGRTYNQYF.

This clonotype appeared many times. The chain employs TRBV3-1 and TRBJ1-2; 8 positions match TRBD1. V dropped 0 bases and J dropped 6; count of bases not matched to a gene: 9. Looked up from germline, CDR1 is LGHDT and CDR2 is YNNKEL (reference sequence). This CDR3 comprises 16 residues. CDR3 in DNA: TGTGCCAGCAGCCAAGAGGGGAGACAGGGGAGGAATGGCTACACCTTC. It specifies CASSQEGRQGRNGYTF.

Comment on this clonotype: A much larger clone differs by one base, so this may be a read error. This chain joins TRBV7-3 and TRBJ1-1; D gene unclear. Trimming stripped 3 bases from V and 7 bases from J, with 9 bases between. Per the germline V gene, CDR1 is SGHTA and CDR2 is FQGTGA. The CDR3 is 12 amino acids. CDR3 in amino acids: CASSLDAREAFF. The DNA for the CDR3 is TGTGCCAGCAGCTTGGACGCGCGTGAAGCTTTCTTT.

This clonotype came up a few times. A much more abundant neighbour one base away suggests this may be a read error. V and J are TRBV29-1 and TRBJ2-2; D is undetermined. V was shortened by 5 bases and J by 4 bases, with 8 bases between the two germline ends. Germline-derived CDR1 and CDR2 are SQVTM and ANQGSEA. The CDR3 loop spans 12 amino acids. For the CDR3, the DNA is TGCAGCGTTATAGGGATCACCGGGGAGCTGTTTTTT. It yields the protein CSVIGITGELFF.

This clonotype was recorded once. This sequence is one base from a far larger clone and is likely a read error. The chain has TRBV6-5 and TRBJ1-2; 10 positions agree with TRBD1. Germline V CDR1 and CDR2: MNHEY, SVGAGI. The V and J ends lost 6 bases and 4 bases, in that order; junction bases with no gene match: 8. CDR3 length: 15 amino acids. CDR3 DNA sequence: TGTGCCAGCAGGGGAAGACAGGGGGCCGTCTATGGCTACACCTTC. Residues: CASRGRQGAVYGYTF.

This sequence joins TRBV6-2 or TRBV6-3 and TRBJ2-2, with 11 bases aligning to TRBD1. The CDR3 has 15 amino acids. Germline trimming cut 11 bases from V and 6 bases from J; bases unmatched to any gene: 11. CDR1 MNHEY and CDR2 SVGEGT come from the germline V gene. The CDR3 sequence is CADIRTGGAAGELFF. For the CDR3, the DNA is TGTGCCGATATTAGGACAGGGGGCGCCGCCGGGGAGCTGTTTTTT.

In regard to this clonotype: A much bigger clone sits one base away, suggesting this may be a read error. In DNA form, the CDR3 reads TGTGCCAGCAGTCAAAACGGGGTGGGAGGGGATACGCAGTATTTT. Translating gives CASSQNGVGGDTQYF. The chain couples TRBV2 to TRBJ2-3, with 7 bases matching TRBD2. The CDR3 extends over 15 amino acids. Losses at the gene ends were 5 bases for V and 6 bases for J; bases not matched to a gene: 11. Germline V lookup: CDR1 SNHLY, CDR2 FYNNEI.

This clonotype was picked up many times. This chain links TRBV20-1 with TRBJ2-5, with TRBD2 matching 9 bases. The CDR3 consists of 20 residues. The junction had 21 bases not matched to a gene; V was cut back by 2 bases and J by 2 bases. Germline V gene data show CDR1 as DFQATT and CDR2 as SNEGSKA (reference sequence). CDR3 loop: CSARTRPSGMASGVQETQYF. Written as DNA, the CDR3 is TGCAGTGCTAGAACCCGTCCGTCAGGGATGGCTAGCGGGGTACAAGAGACCCAGTACTTC.

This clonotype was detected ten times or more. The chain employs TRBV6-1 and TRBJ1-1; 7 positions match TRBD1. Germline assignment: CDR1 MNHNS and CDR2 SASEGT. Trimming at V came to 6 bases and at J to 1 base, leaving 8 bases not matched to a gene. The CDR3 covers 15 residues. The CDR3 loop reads CASRLPGQANTEAFF. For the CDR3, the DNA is TGTGCCAGCAGACTCCCCGGACAGGCGAACACTGAAGCTTTCTTT.

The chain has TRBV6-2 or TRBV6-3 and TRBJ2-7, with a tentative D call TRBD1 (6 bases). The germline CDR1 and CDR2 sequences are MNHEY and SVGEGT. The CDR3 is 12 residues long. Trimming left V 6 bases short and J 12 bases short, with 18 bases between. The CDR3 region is CASSLIRGHMYF. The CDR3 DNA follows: TGTGCCAGCAGCCTCATCAGGGGTCACATGTACTTC.